The 6 T cell receptor beta chains presented below share a single source sample, sequenced in a study of blood T cell repertoires in COVID-19. Sequenced by immunoSEQ multiplex PCR; TCRdb stores in-frame clones only, minus some. The table lists some 150,000 clones, approximately 87% of them singletons. The sample consisted of peripheral blood. The source is a man between 18 and 29 years old with active or convalescent COVID-19.

The chain combines TRBV6-5 with TRBJ1-2, with TRBD1 matching over 9 bases. Looked up from germline, CDR1 is MNHEY and CDR2 is SVGAGI. This CDR3 spans 14 amino acids. The trim removed 6 bases at V and 8 bases at J, leaving 10 bases unmatched. CDR3 sequence (DNA): TGTGCCAGCAGGAGTCGGGGACAGGGCGTCGGCTACACCTTC. As protein: CASRSRGQGVGYTF.

J is TRBJ2-5 and V is TRBV6-5; the D gene is possibly TRBD2 (5 bases). V lost 0 bases, J lost 4 bases, and 9 bases lay in between. Germline V gives CDR1 MNHEY, CDR2 SVGAGI. CDR3 length: 14 amino acids. The CDR3: CASSYSGRGETQYF. In DNA form, the CDR3 reads TGTGCCAGCAGTTACTCGGGGAGAGGAGAGACCCAGTACTTC.

The V gene is TRBV24-1, the J gene TRBJ1-2; 11 bases fit TRBD1. Germline CDR1 and CDR2: KGHDR and SFDVKD. This CDR3 is 16 amino acids long. The J segment lost 7 bases and the V segment lost 4 bases, leaving 10 bases of the junction unmatched. The CDR3 bases are TGTGCCACCAGTGACTCCGGACAGGGGGCGCCCTCTGGCTACACCTTC. This sequence encodes CATSDSGQGAPSGYTF.

CDR3: CAALPLSGANVLTF. CDR3 DNA: TGTGCCGCGTTGCCCCTCTCTGGGGCCAACGTCCTGACTTTC. The rearrangement joins TRBV7-9 to TRBJ2-6, with D uncertain. Trimming pared 11 bases from V and 0 bases from J, leaving 11 bases between. This CDR3 region has 14 residues. Per germline, CDR1 SEHNR and CDR2 FQNEAQ (reference sequence).

The CDR3 loop is CASGRGSGDYEQYV. The CDR3 region has the DNA TGTGCCAGCGGTAGGGGATCAGGGGACTACGAGCAGTACGTC. This chain connects TRBV6-5 to TRBJ2-7; D is possibly TRBD1 (6 bases). V dropped 8 bases and J dropped 3 bases, with 17 bases sitting between them. Germline values: CDR1 MNHEY, CDR2 SVGAGI. CDR3 size: 14 residues.

The rearrangement uses TRBV3-1 (or the pseudogene TRBV3-2) and TRBJ2-1; 7 nucleotides agree with TRBD2. CDR1 is LGHDT, CDR2 YNNKEL, per germline (reference sequence). This CDR3 is 17 amino acids long. The trim removed 0 bases at V and 2 bases at J, leaving 7 bases unmatched. This CDR3 is CASSQDHPSGTYNEQFF. The CDR3 DNA reads as TGTGCCAGCAGCCAAGATCATCCTAGCGGAACCTACAATGAGCAGTTCTTC.